The 15 T cell receptor beta chains below come from one sample, sequenced in a study of blood T cell repertoires in COVID-19. The table came from immunoSEQ multiplex PCR; TCRdb's copy has only in-frame clones and leaves some out. The repertoire includes roughly 400,000 clones, about 88% of them detected once, and approximately 1.5% sits in the top ten. The sequenced sample was PBMCs or T cells enriched from blood (not recorded which). The receptors derive from a woman aged 18-30 years who had been exposed to COVID-19.

This chain connects TRBV25-1 to TRBJ1-4; no firm D call. V was pared by 3 bases and J by 8 bases, with 13 bases between. The germline V gene encodes CDR1 MGHDK and CDR2 SYGVNS. This CDR3 spans 14 amino acids. The CDR3 DNA reads TGTGCCAGCAGTGATAGGAGAGGGAGGGAAAAACTGTTTTTT. Its translation: CASSDRRGREKLFF. Based on the CDR3 plus reference TRBV25-1 and TRBJ1-4, the full variable domain is EADIYQTPRYLVIGTGKKITLECSQTMGHDKMYWYQQDPGMELHLIHYSYGVNSTEKGDLSSESTVSRIRTEHFPLTLESARPSHTSQYLCASSDRRGREKLFFGSGTQLSVL.

This chain joins TRBV14 and TRBJ1-2; the match to TRBD1 covers 7 bases. The CDR3 contains 14 residues. With V trimmed by 0 bases and J by 8 bases, 6 bases remained unmatched. Germline CDR1 and CDR2: SGHDN and FVKESK. The CDR3 bases are TGTGCCAGCAGCCAAGATCGGGGACAGTCCGGCTACACCTTC. Translation gives CASSQDRGQSGYTF.

V usage is TRBV28 and J usage is TRBJ1-2; 9 positions agree with TRBD1. The CDR3 totals 15 residues. Germline values: CDR1 MDHEN, CDR2 SYDVKM. V lost 7 bases, J lost 8 bases, and 14 bases stayed unmatched. Here the CDR3 reads CASTEMLTGGYGYTF. CDR3 in DNA: TGTGCCAGCACCGAGATGCTGACAGGGGGATACGGCTACACCTTC.

V usage is TRBV28 and J usage is TRBJ2-7, with unresolved D. Per the germline V gene, CDR1 is MDHEN and CDR2 is SYDVKM. This CDR3 contains 14 residues. V gave up 5 bases and J gave up 1 base, with 12 bases separating them. The CDR3, as DNA: TGTGCCAGCAGTCTCGACTCGGATTCCTACGAGCAGTACTTC. The encoded protein is CASSLDSDSYEQYF.

The chain links TRBV28 to TRBJ2-7; 7 bases line up with TRBD2. There are 13 residues in the CDR3. The junction had 10 bases not matched to a gene; V was cut back by 8 bases and J by 6 bases. Germline-derived CDR1 and CDR2 are MDHEN and SYDVKM. CDR3 sequence (DNA): TGTGCCAGCCTACCGGCAGGGAGGGGCGAGCAGTACTTC. Translated, it gives CASLPAGRGEQYF.

The chain combines TRBV7-3 with TRBJ2-2, with 11 nucleotides matching TRBD2. This CDR3 has 15 amino acids. The germline V gene encodes CDR1 SGHTA and CDR2 FQGTGA. V dropped 2 bases and J dropped 6; count of bases not matched to a gene: 2. The DNA for the CDR3 is TGTGCCAGCAGCTTATCTAGCGGGGGGCCCGGGGAGCTGTTTTTT. As protein: CASSLSSGGPGELFF.

The CDR3 DNA follows: TGTGCCAGCTCACCATTCAGCGGGAGTGAAGAGACCCAGTACTTC. It encodes CASSPFSGSEETQYF. The chain uses TRBV18 and TRBJ2-5, with 8 bases that match TRBD2. The CDR3 runs to 15 residues. V dropped 2 bases and J dropped 3; count of bases not matched to a gene: 5. CDR1 and CDR2 (germline): KGHSH, LQKENI.

The rearrangement links TRBV5-1 to TRBJ1-4; 9 bases map to TRBD1. Trimming cost V 0 bases and J 5 bases; bases outside gene matches: 2. The CDR3 loop spans 15 amino acids. CDR1 SGHRS and CDR2 YFSETQ come from the germline V gene. CDR3: CASSLGDRDNEKLFF. The CDR3 DNA follows: TGCGCCAGCAGCTTGGGGGACAGGGACAATGAAAAACTGTTTTTT.

This chain connects TRBV19 to TRBJ2-7, with 7 bases fitting TRBD2. This CDR3 is 15 amino acids long. Looked up from germline, CDR1 is LNHDA and CDR2 is SQIVND (reference sequence). The V and J ends lost 10 bases and 4 bases, in that order; junction bases with no gene match: 16. CDR3 protein: CATSSEGGPLYEQYF. The CDR3 DNA is TGTGCCACCTCCTCCGAGGGAGGGCCATTGTACGAGCAGTACTTC.

CDR3 sequence: CASSTDRGPGLAGGSYEQYF. In nucleotides, the CDR3 is TGTGCCAGCAGCACCGACAGGGGACCGGGACTAGCGGGAGGTTCCTACGAGCAGTACTTC. The V gene is TRBV6-6, the J gene TRBJ2-7; 15 bases fit TRBD2. Per germline, CDR1 MNHNY and CDR2 SVGAGI (reference sequence). The CDR3 spans 20 residues. The V and J ends lost 6 bases and 1 base, in that order; junction bases with no gene match: 16.

V usage is TRBV12-5 and J usage is TRBJ2-2; D possibly corresponds to TRBD2 (6 bases). The germline CDR1 and CDR2 sequences are LGHNT and FRNRAP. V lost 6 bases to trimming and J lost 2 bases, with 10 bases between them. The CDR3 is 14 amino acids. The DNA of the CDR3 is TGTGCTAGTGGCACGGGACTTAACACCGGGGAGCTGTTTTTT. Translated, it gives CASGTGLNTGELFF.

Regarding this clone: The sample has other DNA sequences that encode this CDR3 too. The rearrangement links TRBV5-1 to TRBJ2-7; 7 bases fit TRBD1. J was trimmed by 3 bases and V by 0 bases; bases with no gene match: 0. Germline V gene sequence: CDR1 SGHRS, CDR2 YFSETQ. The CDR3 contains 13 residues. The DNA for the CDR3 is TGCGCCAGCAGCTTGGACAGGGGCTACGAGCAGTACTTC. Protein: CASSLDRGYEQYF. Drawing the rest from reference TRBV5-1 and TRBJ2-7, the complete variable domain is KAGVTQTPRYLIKTRGQQVTLSCSPISGHRSVSWYQQTPGQGLQFLFEYFSETQRNKGNFPGRFSGRQFSNSRSEMNVSTLELGDSALYLCASSLDRGYEQYFGPGTRLTVT.

The rearrangement joins TRBV28 to TRBJ2-1, with D possibly matching TRBD2 (5 bases). Trimming took 7 bases from V and 0 from J, leaving 10 bases between them. Germline V CDR1 and CDR2: MDHEN, SYDVKM. The CDR3 sequence is 14 residues long. CDR3 residues: CASKNGGSYNEQFF. DNA of the CDR3: TGTGCCAGCAAGAACGGAGGCTCCTACAATGAGCAGTTCTTC. The full variable domain, in which reference TRBV28 and TRBJ2-1 provide the parts outside the CDR3, is DVKVTQSSRYLVKRTGEKVFLECVQDMDHENMFWYRQDPGLGLRLIYFSYDVKMKEKGDIPEGYSVSREKKERFSLILESASTNQTSMYLCASKNGGSYNEQFFGPGTRLTVL.

The chain carries TRBV11-2 and TRBJ2-1, with 7 bases fitting TRBD1. In germline, CDR1 is SGHAT, CDR2 FQNNGV. With 5 bases clipped from V and 2 bases from J, the junction kept 9 bases outside the gene matches. The CDR3 runs to 16 residues. The DNA for the CDR3 is TGTGCCAGCAGCCTCAGGGACAGTCAGCCCTACAATGAGCAGTTCTTC. Translating it yields CASSLRDSQPYNEQFF.

The chain joins TRBV15 to TRBJ2-2, with D perhaps TRBD1 (8 bases). The germline CDR1 and CDR2 sequences are LNHNV and YYDKDF (reference sequence). The CDR3 contains 15 residues. The ends were cut back, 3 bases at V and 10 bases at J, with 18 bases in the middle. Written as DNA, the CDR3 is TGTGCCACCAGCAGGGGGGGGACAGGCCTAAAGGAGCTGTTTTTT. As protein: CATSRGGTGLKELFF.